This entry concerns a single TCR beta chain. It has no known antigen specificity. Per-base quality was not reported, and no clone a single base away is much larger than it. Spanning cysteine to phenylalanine, the CDR3 consists of 14 amino acids. Here the CDR3 DNA is all that survives: 42 bases in frame from base 1. The V end loses 5 bases and the J end loses 5 bases, and a stretch of 13 bases separates them. The germline V gene (reference sequence) yields MNHEY for CDR1 and SMNVEV for CDR2. The Qiagen DNeasy kit was used to extract genomic DNA from unsorted PBMCs and from the negatively selected CD4+ and CD8+ fractions. Using primers that anneal to V and J segments, immunoSEQ multiplex PCR amplified the TCR beta CDR3 regions. A synthetic immune receptor repertoire was used to minimize amplification bias, and remaining bias was computationally removed after sequencing. Per the original workflow: Repertoire diversity was quantified as the Shannon entropy index using custom Python scripts. The unsorted, CD4+ and CD8+ repertoires were each analyzed separately, with the exception of combined analyses, where CD4+ and CD8+ sequences were merged in silico. Clonal expansion was defined as at least a 2-fold frequency increase after treatment relative to C1D1, with a pseudocount of 0.5 for undetected baseline clones. Clones with 0 or 1 copy at C1D1 were defined as singleton clones, while clones with 2 or more copies were defined as non-singleton clones. Clones expanded in unsorted samples were annotated as CD4+, CD8+ or unknown by matching protein sequences in sorted samples from the same patient. Wilcoxon tests on paired samples were used to test changes in diversity from C1D1 to C4D1. The clones in this table, taken by TCRdb from immuneACCESS, are in-frame only. Not every clone is retained; where verified, under half of the shortfall comes from an unresolved V gene, and the cause of the rest is unknown. That table supplies the V and J calls and clone size; D and trimming were determined from the DNA. The sample table contains approximately 49,000 clones; only one count was recorded for about 80% of them. About 19% of the sample is taken by the ten largest.

This specimen comes from a study of PD-1 blockade in classical Hodgkin lymphoma (dated by TCRdb to 2020 to 2021). Looking at the study overall: Nivolumab dosing was 3 mg/kg intravenously every 2 weeks, continuing until either disease progression or unacceptable toxicity. To define a peripheral blood immune signature of response to PD-1 blockade in classical Hodgkin lymphoma, the study combined TCR beta sequencing with CyTOF. What the research found in general, with its limitations: By C4D1, a significant rise was seen in CD4+ TCR diversity but not in CD8+ TCR diversity (p=0.0027 vs p=0.16), and the rise was most apparent among complete responders (p=0.02). Newly diagnosed patients were reported to have lower baseline TCR diversity than healthy donors, and relapsed/refractory patients were reported to have lower baseline TCR diversity still. Lower diversity was observed in patients in whom nivolumab was started less than 1 year after ASCT, and these patients were excluded from later analyses so that confounding by immune reconstitution would be avoided. The study covered only a single clinical trial cohort, and the causes of the repertoire differences, possibly disease activity or prior therapy, were still not defined. Trial patients with a complete response had baseline diversity similar to that of newly diagnosed patients, while partial responders and progressors had significantly lower diversity.

Read against the paper, the sample's time point label means: cycle 4 day 1 (C4D1), after 5 to 7 weeks of nivolumab. Relapse after autologous stem cell transplantation had occurred in all trial patients, and cohorts A, B and C were distinguished by prior brentuximab vedotin exposure. A total of over 55 patients with relapsed/refractory classical Hodgkin lymphoma made up the trial cohort, and each patient's best overall response was complete response, partial response or progressive disease. In the multi-cohort phase II CheckMate 205 trial, trial patients received single-agent nivolumab. An independent review committee assessed best overall response using the 2007 International Working Group response criteria. Trial PBMCs were obtained immediately prior to nivolumab initiation (C1D1) and on therapy at cycle 2 day 1 and cycle 4 day 1. Peripheral blood was collected in 8 mL Vacutainer Cell Preparation Tubes, from which PBMCs were isolated by centrifugation and then cryopreserved.

The sequence came from a human donor with classical Hodgkin lymphoma. The input for sequencing was peripheral blood mononuclear cells (PBMCs), taken before the fourth cycle of nivolumab. This chain is built from TRBV27 and TRBJ2-1; TRBD2 is possibly the D segment (6 matching bases). The bases read TGTGCCAGCAGTCCCGGGACTGAAAACAATGAGCAGTTCTTC. This is translated as CASSPGTENNEQFF.